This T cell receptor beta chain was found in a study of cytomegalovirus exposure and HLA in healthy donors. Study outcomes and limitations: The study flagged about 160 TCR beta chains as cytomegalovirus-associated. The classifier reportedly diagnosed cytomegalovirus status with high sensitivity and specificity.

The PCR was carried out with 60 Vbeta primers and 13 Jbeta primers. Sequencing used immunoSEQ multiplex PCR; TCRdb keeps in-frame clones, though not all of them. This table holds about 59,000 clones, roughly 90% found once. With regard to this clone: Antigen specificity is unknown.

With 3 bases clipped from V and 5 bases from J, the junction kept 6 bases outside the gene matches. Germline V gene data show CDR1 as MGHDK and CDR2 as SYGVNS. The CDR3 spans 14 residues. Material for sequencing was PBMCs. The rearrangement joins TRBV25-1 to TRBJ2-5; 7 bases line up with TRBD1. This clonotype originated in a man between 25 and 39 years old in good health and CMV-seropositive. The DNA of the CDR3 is TGTGCCAGCAGTGACCAGGGGGAGTCCGAGACCCAGTACTTC. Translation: CASSDQGESETQYF.